This TCR beta chain was profiled in a study of blood T cell repertoires in COVID-19. Some clones are missing from TCRdb's copy, which holds only in-frame ones; the method was immunoSEQ multiplex PCR. Of about 270,000 clones listed, roughly 85% are singletons. This clone was counted only a few times. Trimming left V 4 bases short and J 7 bases short, with 13 bases between. CDR3 length equals 14 residues. Germline CDR1 reads MDHEN; CDR2 reads SYDVKM. The V gene is TRBV28, the J gene TRBJ1-4; D possibly corresponds to TRBD1 (5 bases). The sequencing input was peripheral blood. The receptor was isolated from a human donor in a cohort sampled during active COVID-19. The chain's CDR3 is CASSSTVVGEKLFF. The CDR3, as DNA: TGTGCCAGCAGTTCGACAGTGGTGGGTGAAAAACTGTTTTTT.